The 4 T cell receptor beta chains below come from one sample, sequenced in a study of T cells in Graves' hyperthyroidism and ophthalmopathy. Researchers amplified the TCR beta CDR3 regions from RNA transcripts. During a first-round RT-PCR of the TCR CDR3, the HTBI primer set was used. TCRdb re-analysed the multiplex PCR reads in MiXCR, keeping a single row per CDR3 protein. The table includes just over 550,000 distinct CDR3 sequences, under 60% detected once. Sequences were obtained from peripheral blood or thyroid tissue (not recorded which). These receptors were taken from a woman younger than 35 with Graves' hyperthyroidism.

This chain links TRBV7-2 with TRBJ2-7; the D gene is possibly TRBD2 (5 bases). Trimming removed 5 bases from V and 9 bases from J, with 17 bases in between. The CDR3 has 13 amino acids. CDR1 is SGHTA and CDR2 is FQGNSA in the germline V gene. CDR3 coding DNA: TGTGCCAGCAGCCTTCAAGCGGAAACCAGGCAGTACTTC. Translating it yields CASSLQAETRQYF.

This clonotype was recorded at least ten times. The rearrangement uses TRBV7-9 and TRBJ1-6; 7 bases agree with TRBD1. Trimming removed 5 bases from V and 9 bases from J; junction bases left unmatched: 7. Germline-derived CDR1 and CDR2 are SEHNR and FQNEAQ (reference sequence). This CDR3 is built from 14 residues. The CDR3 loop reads CASSNTRGLSPLHF. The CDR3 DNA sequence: TGTGCCAGCAGCAATACGAGGGGGCTTTCACCCCTCCACTTT.

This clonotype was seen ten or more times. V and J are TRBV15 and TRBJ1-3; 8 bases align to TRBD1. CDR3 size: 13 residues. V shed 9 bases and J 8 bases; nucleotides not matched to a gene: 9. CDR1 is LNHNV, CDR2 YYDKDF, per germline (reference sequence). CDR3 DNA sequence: TGTGCCACGAACCTAGACAGGGGAGACACCATATATTTT. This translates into CATNLDRGDTIYF.

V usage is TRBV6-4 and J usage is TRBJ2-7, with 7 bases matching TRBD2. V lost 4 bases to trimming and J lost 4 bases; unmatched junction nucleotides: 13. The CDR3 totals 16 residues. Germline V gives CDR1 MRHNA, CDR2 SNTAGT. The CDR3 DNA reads TGTGCCAGCAGTGCTCCCTTCGCCGGGACTAATTACGAGCAGTACTTC. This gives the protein CASSAPFAGTNYEQYF.